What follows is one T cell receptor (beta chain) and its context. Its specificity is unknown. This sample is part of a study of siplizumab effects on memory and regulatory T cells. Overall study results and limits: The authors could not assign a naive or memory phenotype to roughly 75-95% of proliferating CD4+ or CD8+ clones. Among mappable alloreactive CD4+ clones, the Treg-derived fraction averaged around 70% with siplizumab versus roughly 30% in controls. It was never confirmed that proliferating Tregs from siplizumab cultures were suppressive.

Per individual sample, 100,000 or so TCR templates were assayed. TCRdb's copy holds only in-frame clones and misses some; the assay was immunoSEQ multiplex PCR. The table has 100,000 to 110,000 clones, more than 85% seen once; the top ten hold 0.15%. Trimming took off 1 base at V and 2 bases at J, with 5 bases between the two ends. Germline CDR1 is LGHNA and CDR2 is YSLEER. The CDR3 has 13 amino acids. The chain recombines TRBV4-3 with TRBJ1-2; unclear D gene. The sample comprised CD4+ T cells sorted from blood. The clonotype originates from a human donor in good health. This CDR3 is CASSQGRNYGYTF. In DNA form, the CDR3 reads TGCGCCAGCAGCCAAGGCAGAAACTATGGCTACACCTTC.